This TCR beta chain was recovered during a study of breast tumors, draining lymph nodes, adjacent tissues. Study results and limitations: The lymph node origin of tumor T cells was framed as consistent with a hypothesis, not demonstrated. Compared with lymph nodes, tumors were less diverse; compared with nontumor tissue, more. Most tumor T cells seemingly derive from lymph node, then expand in tumor. Compared with basal-like, luminal-like tumors shared significantly more repertoire with nontumor tissue.

This clonotype was counted at least ten times. The antigen remains undetermined. Axillary draining lymph nodes of breast cancer patients supplied the node samples. V lost 3 bases and J lost 5, with 10 bases in between. This CDR3 region has 13 residues. Germline CDR1 KGHSH, CDR2 LQKENI. MiXCR was run by TCRdb on the multiplex PCR reads, yielding one entry per CDR3 protein. The data contain 150,000 to 200,000 distinct CDR3 sequences, around a third of them singletons. The V call is TRBV18, the J call TRBJ1-2, with D possibly matching TRBD1 (5 bases). Sequencing was carried out using axillary lymph node tissue. The sequence came from a female donor with breast cancer. Some clones in this sample may be carry-over from other donors' samples. The CDR3 is CASSPATEYGYTF. In DNA form, the CDR3 reads TGTGCCAGCTCACCCGCGACAGAATATGGCTACACCTTC.